This TCR beta chain came from a study of blood T cell repertoires in COVID-19. The overall study: Samples representing acute and convalescent COVID-19 were sourced from the United States, Italy and Spain.

Original methodology: Nucleated cell counts were estimated from reference gene primer amplification. The table came from immunoSEQ multiplex PCR; TCRdb's copy has only in-frame clones and leaves some out. The D gene and trimming were derived from the DNA, and the V and J assignments and clone size from that table. The sample lists fewer than 250,000 clones; around 87% were seen once. The CDR3 spans 13 residues. The germline gives CDR1 KGHSH, CDR2 LQKENI. Trimming pared 6 bases from V and 0 bases from J, leaving 6 bases between. The chain carries TRBV18 and TRBJ1-3; no reliable D call. The sample consisted of peripheral blood. This TCR derives from a man aged 55 to 70 with acute or convalescent COVID-19. The CDR3 coding sequence is TGTGCCAGCTCTGGGAGCTCTGGAAACACCATATATTTT. As protein: CASSGSSGNTIYF.